One and the same sample provided the 32 T cell receptor beta chains below, sequenced in a study of response to subunit inactivated influenza vaccine. TCRdb ran MiXCR on the RT-PCR reads and lists one entry per CDR3 protein. The table records 800,000 or so distinct CDR3 sequences, roughly 20% of them present only once. The material was PBMCs from blood, obtained about 5 days after vaccination. These receptor sequences come from a middle-aged man who received an inactivated influenza vaccine.

The rearrangement uses TRBV4-2 and TRBJ1-2, with D perhaps TRBD1 (6 bases). The CDR3 covers 13 residues. The germline V gene encodes CDR1 LGHNA and CDR2 YNFKEQ. The germline V and J ends were trimmed by 2 bases and 4 bases, with 8 bases remaining between them. CDR3: CASSQLGAYGYTF. As DNA, the CDR3 is TGTGCCAGCAGCCAACTGGGGGCCTATGGCTACACCTTC.

This clonotype was counted only a few times. The gene calls are TRBV6-1 and TRBJ2-7; 8 nucleotides match TRBD2. CDR1 and CDR2 from the germline V gene are MNHNS and SASEGT. With V trimmed by 6 bases and J by 3 bases, 10 bases remained unmatched. CDR3 size: 15 residues. CDR3 protein: CASRPPGAGGYEQYF. Written as DNA, the CDR3 is TGTGCCAGCAGACCCCCGGGGGCGGGAGGCTACGAGCAGTACTTC.

The genes are TRBV7-9 and TRBJ2-5; D possibly corresponds to TRBD1 (5 bases). Germline CDR1 is SEHNR and CDR2 is FQNEAQ (reference sequence). CDR3 length equals 15 residues. V lost 4 bases and J lost 1, with 13 bases in between. CDR3 DNA sequence: TGTGCCAGCAGCTCCCCAAGGGGCAGCCAAGAGACCCAGTACTTC. Its translation is CASSSPRGSQETQYF.

This clonotype has only a few counts. The rearrangement uses TRBV24-1 and TRBJ2-1; a weak D match, TRBD1 (5 bases). V was trimmed by 5 bases and J by 7 bases, leaving 23 bases between them. Germline CDR1 KGHDR, CDR2 SFDVKD. The CDR3 totals 17 residues. The CDR3 here is CATSAPGQGTSFNEQFF. For the CDR3, the DNA is TGTGCCACCAGTGCCCCCGGTCAGGGAACGAGTTTTAATGAGCAGTTCTTC.

This clonotype turned up a few times. The V call is TRBV5-1, the J call TRBJ2-3; possibly TRBD1 for D (5 bases). The V gene's germline CDR1 is SGHRS and CDR2 YFSETQ. Trimming left V 2 bases short and J 5 bases short, with 12 bases between. The CDR3 runs to 14 residues. The CDR3 protein is CASSFSDRKDTQYF. The CDR3 DNA reads TGCGCCAGCAGCTTCAGTGACAGAAAAGATACGCAGTATTTT.

This chain joins TRBV7-9 and TRBJ2-7, with 15 bases matching TRBD2. The V gene end was trimmed by 5 bases and the J gene end by 11 bases; junction bases not matched to a gene: 16. Germline V gene sequence: CDR1 SEHNR, CDR2 FQNEAQ (reference sequence). CDR3 length equals 17 residues. The CDR3 sequence: CASSKRGGTSGRNPEYF. CDR3 DNA: TGTGCCAGCAGCAAACGGGGCGGGACTAGCGGGAGGAACCCTGAGTACTTC.

The chain couples TRBV2 to TRBJ2-3, with 8 bases that match TRBD2. The CDR3 loop spans 15 amino acids. Unmatched junction bases numbered 3, after V lost 2 bases and J lost 2 bases. Germline CDR1 and CDR2: SNHLY and FYNNEI. The CDR3 loop reads CASSELAGFTDTQYF. The DNA for the CDR3 is TGTGCCAGCAGTGAATTAGCGGGGTTCACAGATACGCAGTATTTT.

CDR3 residues: CASSSPAAGNTEAFF. The CDR3 DNA reads as TGTGCCAGCAGTTCTCCCGCGGCTGGGAACACTGAAGCTTTCTTT. The chain has TRBV27 and TRBJ1-1; unclear D gene. The germline V and J ends were trimmed by 4 bases and 1 base, with 13 bases remaining between them. Per germline, CDR1 MNHEY and CDR2 SMNVEV (reference sequence). The CDR3 contains 15 residues.

This clonotype was recorded at least ten times. J is TRBJ2-7 and V is TRBV5-1, with TRBD2 matching 9 bases. Per germline, CDR1 SGHRS and CDR2 YFSETQ. This CDR3 contains 17 residues. Unmatched junction bases numbered 9, after V lost 2 bases and J lost 0 bases. The CDR3 nucleotides read TGCGCCAGCAGCTTTTCGTCTAGCGGGACGAGCTCCTACGAGCAGTACTTC. The encoded protein is CASSFSSSGTSSYEQYF.

J is TRBJ2-7 and V is TRBV12-3 or TRBV12-4, with D perhaps matching TRBD1 (6 bases). This CDR3 contains 14 residues. V gave up 7 bases and J gave up 1 base, with 14 bases separating them. The CDR3 is CASKPTGPSYEQYF. The CDR3 bases are TGTGCCAGCAAACCGACAGGCCCATCCTACGAGCAGTACTTC.

The chain employs TRBV12-3 or TRBV12-4 and TRBJ2-4; 8 bases fit TRBD2. This CDR3 has 14 amino acids. The ends lost 3 bases at V and 8 bases at J; junction bases unmatched: 6. CDR3 loop: CASSFAGGLDIQYF. The CDR3 nucleotides are TGTGCCAGCAGTTTCGCGGGAGGCCTCGACATTCAGTACTTC.

This clonotype has a single count. The chain joins TRBV7-2 to TRBJ2-5, with a possible D match to TRBD1 (5 bases). Trimming shortened V by 8 bases and J by 5 bases, and 24 bases separated the two germline ends. CDR1 is SGHTA and CDR2 is FQGNSA in the germline V gene. There are 16 residues in the CDR3. CDR3 nucleotides: TGTGCCAGCCTCCGCTCTTGGTGGGTTTCAGGGGAGACCCAGTACTTC. Translation gives CASLRSWWVSGETQYF.

There are many counts of this clonotype. The gene calls are TRBV20-1 and TRBJ2-1, with 11 bases lining up with TRBD2. This CDR3 has 14 amino acids. From germline, CDR1 is DFQATT and CDR2 SNEGSKA (reference sequence). Trimming took 6 bases from V and 3 from J; bases not matched to a gene: 4. In DNA form, the CDR3 reads TGCAGTGCATCGGGACTAGCGGACTACAATGAGCAGTTCTTC. It is translated as CSASGLADYNEQFF.

This clonotype has a handful of counts. J is TRBJ1-1 and V is TRBV7-2, with TRBD1 as a possible D gene (5 bases). The CDR3 has 12 residues. Germline assignment: CDR1 SGHTA and CDR2 FQGNSA. Trimming removed 3 bases at V and 7 bases at J, with 9 bases between. CDR3 region: CASSFRGGEAFF. CDR3 nucleotide sequence: TGTGCCAGCAGCTTTCGGGGGGGTGAAGCTTTCTTT.

This clonotype was seen a few times. The rearrangement joins TRBV7-9 to TRBJ2-7; tentatively, D is TRBD1 (6 bases). Germline V gene data show CDR1 as SEHNR and CDR2 as FQNEAQ (reference sequence). This CDR3 comprises 12 residues. V was cut by 3 bases and J by 5 bases, with 8 bases left in between. The DNA for the CDR3 is TGTGCCAGCAGCTTTAACAGGGACGAGCAGTACTTC. It specifies CASSFNRDEQYF.

This chain links TRBV10-3 with TRBJ2-7; weak D call: TRBD2 (6 bases). The CDR3 has 17 amino acids. The V and J ends lost 6 bases and 2 bases respectively, with 23 bases between them. Germline values: CDR1 ENHRY, CDR2 SYGVKD. The CDR3, as DNA: TGTGCCATCAGGGGGGGTAGACCGGGACTGGGCCCCTACGAGCAGTACTTC. It codes for CAIRGGRPGLGPYEQYF.

The chain carries TRBV20-1 and TRBJ1-5; the D is unclear. The germline V gene encodes CDR1 DFQATT and CDR2 SNEGSKA (reference sequence). The germline V and J ends were trimmed by 3 bases and 0 bases, with 6 bases remaining between them. This CDR3 is 13 amino acids long. The CDR3 DNA is TGCAGTGCTAGGGGCAATAGCAATCAGCCCCAGCATTTT. It encodes CSARGNSNQPQHF.

This clonotype has ten or more counts. The chain recombines TRBV10-3 with TRBJ2-4, with a possible D match to TRBD2 (6 bases). Germline-derived CDR1 and CDR2 are ENHRY and SYGVKD. The germline V and J ends were trimmed by 2 bases and 3 bases, with 23 bases remaining between them. The CDR3 runs to 19 residues. In nucleotides, the CDR3 is TGTGCCATCAGTGAGCAGGGCGCTCTAGCGAGTGGTGTCAAAAACATTCAGTACTTC. Its protein product is CAISEQGALASGVKNIQYF.

This clonotype was picked up many times. CDR3 nucleotide sequence: TGTGCCATCAGTGCTATAACCACCGAGCAGTACTTC. It encodes CAISAITTEQYF. V gene TRBV10-3 combines with J gene TRBJ2-7; no clear D gene. The ends were cut back, 4 bases at V and 6 bases at J, with 10 bases in the middle. Germline CDR1 and CDR2: ENHRY and SYGVKD. This CDR3 contains 12 residues.

This clonotype was seen a handful of times. This sequence joins TRBV7-9 and TRBJ2-5, with 9 bases fitting TRBD1. The CDR3 spans 16 residues. The germline CDR1 and CDR2 sequences are SEHNR and FQNEAQ (reference sequence). With V trimmed by 5 bases and J by 7 bases, 14 bases remained unmatched. The CDR3 protein is CASSPEVGQGRGTQYF. The CDR3, as DNA: TGTGCCAGCAGCCCCGAGGTGGGACAGGGTCGTGGGACCCAGTACTTC.

In this sample, this clonotype turned up a few times. The chain combines TRBV12-3 or TRBV12-4 with TRBJ2-1, with D hard to call. The CDR3 totals 13 residues. V lost 7 bases to trimming and J lost 6 bases, with 13 bases between them. CDR3 sequence: CASNLWGTNEQFF. DNA for the CDR3: TGTGCCAGCAACTTGTGGGGTACCAATGAGCAGTTCTTC.

V is TRBV20-1 and J is TRBJ1-1; D uncertain. This CDR3 has 14 residues. V gave up 0 bases and J gave up 3 bases, with 11 bases separating them. Per the germline V gene, CDR1 is DFQATT and CDR2 is SNEGSKA (reference sequence). The CDR3 coding sequence is TGCAGTGCTAGAGATTCGCCCGGGGACACTGAAGCTTTCTTT. This sequence encodes CSARDSPGDTEAFF.

The sample holds many counts of this clonotype. V gene TRBV12-3 or TRBV12-4 combines with J gene TRBJ2-1; D might be TRBD2 (6 bases). The V end lost 6 bases, the J end lost 4 bases, and 16 bases lay between the germline ends. The CDR3 is made up of 15 amino acids. CDR3 protein: CASRHTGLLYNEQFF. The CDR3 DNA is TGTGCCAGCAGACATACGGGACTCCTGTACAATGAGCAGTTCTTC.

In its sample, this clonotype was seen a few times. The chain recombines TRBV9 with TRBJ2-2, with D perhaps TRBD1 (5 bases). The V gene lost 3 bases and the J gene lost 0 bases, with 12 bases spanning the gap. The CDR3 has 16 amino acids. CDR1 SGDLS and CDR2 YYNGEE come from the germline V gene. CDR3 protein: CASSAHTGSNTGELFF. The CDR3 DNA reads TGTGCCAGCAGCGCACACACAGGATCGAACACCGGGGAGCTGTTTTTT.

CDR3 sequence reads: CASSFAGEHTQYF. The CDR3 coding sequence is TGTGCCAGCAGCTTCGCAGGGGAGCATACGCAGTATTTT. The chain recombines TRBV7-2 with TRBJ2-3; TRBD1 might be the D (6 bases). The CDR3 covers 13 residues. The ends were cut back, 3 bases at V and 7 bases at J, with 11 bases in the middle. Looked up from germline, CDR1 is SGHTA and CDR2 is FQGNSA.

The sample holds a few counts of this clonotype. V gene TRBV6-1 combines with J gene TRBJ1-4, with 9 bases aligning to TRBD1. Trimming took 6 bases from V and 8 from J; bases not matched to a gene: 10. Germline assignment: CDR1 MNHNS and CDR2 SASEGT. The length of the CDR3 is 15 residues. CDR3 residues: CASRNGQGFREKLFF. Written as DNA, the CDR3 is TGTGCCAGCAGGAACGGACAGGGGTTCAGGGAAAAACTGTTTTTT.

This clonotype was seen a handful of times. The V and J genes are TRBV7-2 and TRBJ2-7; 9 bases fit TRBD1. J lost 7 bases, V lost 5 bases, and 12 bases had no gene match. The CDR3 has 15 residues. Germline lookup yields CDR1 SGHTA and CDR2 FQGNSA. In nucleotides, the CDR3 is TGTGCCAGCAGCGACCAACCGGGACAGGGAGGGGAGCAGTACTTC. Protein product: CASSDQPGQGGEQYF.

This clonotype was detected many times. V usage is TRBV6-5 and J usage is TRBJ1-2; 9 nucleotides align to TRBD1. Per the germline V gene, CDR1 is MNHEY and CDR2 is SVGAGI. V was pared by 3 bases and J by 2 bases, with 4 bases of the junction left unmatched. The length of the CDR3 is 15 residues. The CDR3 DNA follows: TGTGCCAGCAGTTATTTTGGGACAGGGAACTATGGCTACACCTTC. Residues: CASSYFGTGNYGYTF.

V is TRBV6-1 and J is TRBJ2-5; no definite D call. Looked up from germline, CDR1 is MNHNS and CDR2 is SASEGT. The CDR3 is 14 residues long. Trimming left V 6 bases short and J 1 base short, with 12 bases between. The CDR3 protein is CASRRRVAQETQYF. Here the CDR3 DNA reads TGTGCCAGCAGAAGGCGCGTGGCCCAAGAGACCCAGTACTTC.

V usage is TRBV7-2 and J usage is TRBJ1-6, with D tentatively TRBD1 (5 bases). Germline V gene lookup returns CDR1 SGHTA and CDR2 FQGNSA. This CDR3 region has 16 residues. V lost 0 bases, J lost 8 bases, and 14 bases lay in between. In DNA form, the CDR3 reads TGTGCCAGCAGCTTAGCCGGTGGGCCGGGGGATTCACCCCTCCACTTT. This gives the protein CASSLAGGPGDSPLHF.

This clonotype appeared a few times. The gene calls are TRBV7-2 and TRBJ1-4; D unresolved. Germline lookup yields CDR1 SGHTA and CDR2 FQGNSA. Trimming shortened V by 3 bases and J by 5 bases, and 10 bases separated the two germline ends. The CDR3 is 14 residues long. CDR3 protein: CASSFGVRNEKLFF. CDR3 nucleotide sequence: TGTGCCAGCAGCTTCGGGGTCCGAAATGAAAAACTGTTTTTT.

The table lists this clonotype with a few counts. The chain uses TRBV20-1 and TRBJ2-2; 9 bases fit TRBD2. The CDR3 covers 14 residues. Germline CDR1 reads DFQATT; CDR2 reads SNEGSKA (reference sequence). Unmatched junction bases numbered 7, after V lost 6 bases and J lost 5 bases. The CDR3 here is CSARRLAVTGELFF. DNA of the CDR3: TGCAGTGCCAGAAGACTAGCGGTTACCGGGGAGCTGTTTTTT.